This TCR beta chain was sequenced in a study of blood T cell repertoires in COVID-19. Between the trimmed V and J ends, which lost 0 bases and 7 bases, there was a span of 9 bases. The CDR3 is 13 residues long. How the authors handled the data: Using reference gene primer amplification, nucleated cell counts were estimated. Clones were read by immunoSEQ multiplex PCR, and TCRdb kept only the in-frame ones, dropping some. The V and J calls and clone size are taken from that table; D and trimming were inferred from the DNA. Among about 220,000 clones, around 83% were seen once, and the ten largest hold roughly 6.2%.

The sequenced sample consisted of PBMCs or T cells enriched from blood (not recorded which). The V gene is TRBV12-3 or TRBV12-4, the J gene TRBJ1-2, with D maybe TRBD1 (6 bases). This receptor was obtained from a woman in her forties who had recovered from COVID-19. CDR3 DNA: TGTGCCAGCAGTTTAGCACAGGGCCTTGGCTACACCTTC. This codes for CASSLAQGLGYTF.